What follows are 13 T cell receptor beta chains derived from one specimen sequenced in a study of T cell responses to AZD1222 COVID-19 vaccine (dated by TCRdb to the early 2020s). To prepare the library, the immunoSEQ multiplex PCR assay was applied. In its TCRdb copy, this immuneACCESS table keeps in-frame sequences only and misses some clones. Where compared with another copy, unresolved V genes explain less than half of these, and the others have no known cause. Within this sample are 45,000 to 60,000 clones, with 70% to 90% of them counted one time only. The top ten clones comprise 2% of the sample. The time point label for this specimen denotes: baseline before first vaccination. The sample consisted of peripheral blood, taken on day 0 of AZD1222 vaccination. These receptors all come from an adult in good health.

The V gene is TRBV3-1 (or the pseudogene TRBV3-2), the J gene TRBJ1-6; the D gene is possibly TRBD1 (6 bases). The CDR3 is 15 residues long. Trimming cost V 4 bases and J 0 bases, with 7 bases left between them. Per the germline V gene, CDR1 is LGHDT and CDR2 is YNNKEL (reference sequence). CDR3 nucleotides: TGTGCCAGCAGCCCGGACAGCTCCTATAATTCACCCCTCCACTTT. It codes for CASSPDSSYNSPLHF.

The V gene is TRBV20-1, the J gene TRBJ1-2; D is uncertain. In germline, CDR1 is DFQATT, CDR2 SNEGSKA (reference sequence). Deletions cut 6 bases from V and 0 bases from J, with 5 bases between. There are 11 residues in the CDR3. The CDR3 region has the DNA TGCAGTGCAGAATCTAACTATGGCTACACCTTC. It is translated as CSAESNYGYTF.

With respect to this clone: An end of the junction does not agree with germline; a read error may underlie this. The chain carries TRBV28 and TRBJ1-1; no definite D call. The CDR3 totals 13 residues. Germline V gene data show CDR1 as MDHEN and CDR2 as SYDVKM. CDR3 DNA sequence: TGTGCCAACAGTTTAGCAGGAAAAACTGAAGCTTTCTTT. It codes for CANSLAGKTEAFF. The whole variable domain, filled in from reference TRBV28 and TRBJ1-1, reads DVKVTQSSRYLVKRTGEKVFLECVQDMDHENMFWYRQDPGLGLRLIYFSYDVKMKEKGDIPEGYSVSREKKERFSLILESASTNQTSMYLCANSLAGKTEAFFGQGTRLTVV.

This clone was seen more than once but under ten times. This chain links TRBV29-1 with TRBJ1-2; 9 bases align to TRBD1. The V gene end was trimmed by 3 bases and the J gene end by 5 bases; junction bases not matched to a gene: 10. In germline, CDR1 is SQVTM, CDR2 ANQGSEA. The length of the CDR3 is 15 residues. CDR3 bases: TGCAGCGTTGAGCAACCGGGACAGGGATTATATGGCTACACCTTC. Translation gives CSVEQPGQGLYGYTF.

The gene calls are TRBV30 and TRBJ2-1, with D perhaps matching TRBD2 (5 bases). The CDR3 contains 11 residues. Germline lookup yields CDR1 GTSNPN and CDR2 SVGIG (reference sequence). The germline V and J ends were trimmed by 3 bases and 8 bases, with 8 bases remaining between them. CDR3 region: CAWRILDEQFF. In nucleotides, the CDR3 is TGTGCCTGGAGGATACTAGATGAGCAGTTCTTC.

CDR3 loop: CASRKTGRNGYTF. Written as DNA, the CDR3 is TGTGCCAGCAGGAAGACAGGCAGGAATGGCTACACCTTC. The chain is built from TRBV6-5 and TRBJ1-2; D may be TRBD1 (6 bases). Germline V gene lookup returns CDR1 MNHEY and CDR2 SVGAGI. The CDR3 length is 13 residues. The V and J ends lost 6 bases and 6 bases respectively, with 14 bases between them.

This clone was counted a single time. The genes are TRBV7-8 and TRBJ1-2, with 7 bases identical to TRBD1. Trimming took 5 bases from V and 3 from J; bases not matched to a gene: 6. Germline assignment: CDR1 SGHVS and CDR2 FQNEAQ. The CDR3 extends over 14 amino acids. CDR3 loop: CASSGYDRDYGYTF. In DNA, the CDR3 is TGTGCCAGCAGCGGCTATGACAGGGACTATGGCTACACCTTC.

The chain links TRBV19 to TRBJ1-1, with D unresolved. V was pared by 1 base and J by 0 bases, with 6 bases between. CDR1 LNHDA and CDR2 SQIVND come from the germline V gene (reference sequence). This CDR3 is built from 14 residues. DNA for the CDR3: TGTGCCAGTAGTATAGTAGGGATGAACACTGAAGCTTTCTTT. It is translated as CASSIVGMNTEAFF.

The CDR3 here is CASSSVTGGYTF. The CDR3 nucleotides read TGTGCCAGCAGTTCCGTTACAGGAGGCTACACCTTC. V gene TRBV6-5 combines with J gene TRBJ1-2, with D perhaps TRBD1 (5 bases). Trimming took off 4 bases at V and 8 bases at J, with 11 bases between the two ends. The CDR3 runs 12 residues. Germline V gene sequence: CDR1 MNHEY, CDR2 SVGAGI.

The CDR3 is CASSPQGVQAGNTIYF. In DNA, the CDR3 is TGTGCCAGCAGCCCCCAGGGGGTGCAGGCTGGAAACACCATATATTTT. The chain uses TRBV7-9 and TRBJ1-3; 7 positions match TRBD1. The CDR3 is 16 residues long. The germline gives CDR1 SEHNR, CDR2 FQNEAQ (reference sequence). Losses at the gene ends were 5 bases for V and 2 bases for J; bases not matched to a gene: 9.

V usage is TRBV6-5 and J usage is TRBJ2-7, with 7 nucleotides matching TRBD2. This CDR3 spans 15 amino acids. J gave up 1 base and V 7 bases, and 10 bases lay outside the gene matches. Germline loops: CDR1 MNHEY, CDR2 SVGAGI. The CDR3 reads CASIFTGRVSYEQYF. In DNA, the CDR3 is TGTGCCAGCATATTCACGGGGAGGGTTTCCTACGAGCAGTACTTC.

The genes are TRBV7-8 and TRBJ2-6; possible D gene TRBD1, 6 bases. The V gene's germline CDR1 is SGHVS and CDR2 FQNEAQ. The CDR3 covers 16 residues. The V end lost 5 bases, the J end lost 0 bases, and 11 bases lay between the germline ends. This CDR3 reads CASSLTQGSGANVLTF. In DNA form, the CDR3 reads TGTGCCAGCAGCCTCACACAGGGCTCTGGGGCCAACGTCCTGACTTTC.

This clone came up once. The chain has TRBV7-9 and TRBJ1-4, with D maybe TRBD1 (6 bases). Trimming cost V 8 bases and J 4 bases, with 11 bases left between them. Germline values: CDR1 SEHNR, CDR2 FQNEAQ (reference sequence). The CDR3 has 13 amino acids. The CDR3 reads CASRRGFNEKLFF. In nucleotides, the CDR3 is TGTGCCAGCCGTAGGGGGTTTAATGAAAAACTGTTTTTT.